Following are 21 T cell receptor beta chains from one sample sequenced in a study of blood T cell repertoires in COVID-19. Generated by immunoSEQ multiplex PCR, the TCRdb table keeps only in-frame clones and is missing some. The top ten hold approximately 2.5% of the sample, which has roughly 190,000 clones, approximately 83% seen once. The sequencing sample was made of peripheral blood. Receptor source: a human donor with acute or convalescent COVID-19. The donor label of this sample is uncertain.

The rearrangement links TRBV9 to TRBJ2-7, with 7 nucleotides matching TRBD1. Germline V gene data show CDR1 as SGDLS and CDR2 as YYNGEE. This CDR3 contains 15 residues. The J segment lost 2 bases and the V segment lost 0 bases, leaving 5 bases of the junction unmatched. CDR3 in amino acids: CASSVEGGHTYEQYF. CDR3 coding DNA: TGTGCCAGCAGCGTAGAAGGGGGCCACACCTACGAGCAGTACTTC.

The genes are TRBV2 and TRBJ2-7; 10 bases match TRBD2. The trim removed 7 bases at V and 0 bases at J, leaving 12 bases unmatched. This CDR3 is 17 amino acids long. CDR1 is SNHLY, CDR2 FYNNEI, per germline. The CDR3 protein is CASTEGTSAFSSYEQYF. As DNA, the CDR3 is TGTGCCAGCACCGAGGGGACTAGCGCCTTTAGCTCCTACGAGCAGTACTTC.

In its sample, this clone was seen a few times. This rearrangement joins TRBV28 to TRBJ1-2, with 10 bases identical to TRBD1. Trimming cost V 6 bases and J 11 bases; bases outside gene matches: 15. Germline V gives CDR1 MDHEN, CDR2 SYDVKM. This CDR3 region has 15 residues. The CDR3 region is CASSPHVPGQGWYTF. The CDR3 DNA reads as TGTGCCAGCAGCCCACATGTCCCGGGACAGGGGTGGTACACCTTC.

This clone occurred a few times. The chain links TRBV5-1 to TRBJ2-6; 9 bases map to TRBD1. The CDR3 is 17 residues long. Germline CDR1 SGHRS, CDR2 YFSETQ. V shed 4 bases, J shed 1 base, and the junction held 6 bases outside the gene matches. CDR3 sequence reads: CASSRDRVGSGANVLTF. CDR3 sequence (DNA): TGCGCCAGCAGCCGGGACAGGGTAGGATCTGGGGCCAACGTCCTGACTTTC.

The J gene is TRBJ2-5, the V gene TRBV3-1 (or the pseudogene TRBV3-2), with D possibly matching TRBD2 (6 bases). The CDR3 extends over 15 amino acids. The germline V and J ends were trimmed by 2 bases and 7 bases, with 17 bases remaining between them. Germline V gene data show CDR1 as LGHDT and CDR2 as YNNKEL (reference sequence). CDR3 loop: CASSQSGGYSGTQYF. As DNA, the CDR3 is TGTGCCAGCAGCCAATCAGGAGGGTATTCAGGGACCCAGTACTTC.

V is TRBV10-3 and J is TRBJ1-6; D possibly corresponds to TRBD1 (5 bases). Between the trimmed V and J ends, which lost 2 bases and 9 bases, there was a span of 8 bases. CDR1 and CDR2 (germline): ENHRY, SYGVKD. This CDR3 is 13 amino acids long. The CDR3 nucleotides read TGTGCCATCAGTGAGCAGGGTAGTTCACCCCTCCACTTT. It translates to CAISEQGSSPLHF.

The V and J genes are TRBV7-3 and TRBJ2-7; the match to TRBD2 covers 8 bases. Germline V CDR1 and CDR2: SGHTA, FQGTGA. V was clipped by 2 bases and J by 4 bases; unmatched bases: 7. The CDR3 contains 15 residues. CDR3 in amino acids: CASSLSGGAEYEQYF. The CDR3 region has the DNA TGTGCCAGCAGCTTATCCGGGGGGGCGGAGTACGAGCAGTACTTC.

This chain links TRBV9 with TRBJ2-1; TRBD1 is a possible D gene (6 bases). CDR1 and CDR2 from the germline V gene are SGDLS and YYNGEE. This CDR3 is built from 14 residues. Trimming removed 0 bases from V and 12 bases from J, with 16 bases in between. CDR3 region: CASSVEGTFPSQFF. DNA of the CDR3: TGTGCCAGCAGCGTAGAAGGGACATTTCCTTCGCAGTTCTTC.

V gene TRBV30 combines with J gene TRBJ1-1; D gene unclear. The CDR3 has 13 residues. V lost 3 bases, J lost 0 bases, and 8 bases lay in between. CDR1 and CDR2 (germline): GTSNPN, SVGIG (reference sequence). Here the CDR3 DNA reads TGTGCCTGGAGAGCACAGATGAACACTGAAGCTTTCTTT. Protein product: CAWRAQMNTEAFF.

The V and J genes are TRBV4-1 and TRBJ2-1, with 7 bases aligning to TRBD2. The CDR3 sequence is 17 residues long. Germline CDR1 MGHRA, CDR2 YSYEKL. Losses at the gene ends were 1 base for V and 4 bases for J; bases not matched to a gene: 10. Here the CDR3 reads CASSQGLLAETYNEQFF. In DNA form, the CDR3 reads TGCGCCAGCAGCCAAGGATTGCTAGCGGAGACTTACAATGAGCAGTTCTTC.

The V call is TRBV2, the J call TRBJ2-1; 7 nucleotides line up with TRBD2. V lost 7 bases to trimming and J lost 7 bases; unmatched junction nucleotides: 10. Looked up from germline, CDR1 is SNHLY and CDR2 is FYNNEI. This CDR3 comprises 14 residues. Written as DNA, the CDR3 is TGTGCCAGCACCCGGACTAGTGTAGCTAATGAGCAGTTCTTC. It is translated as CASTRTSVANEQFF.

CDR3 residues: CASSIGKGGNTEAFF. CDR3 coding DNA: TGTGCCAGTAGTATAGGAAAAGGGGGGAACACTGAAGCTTTCTTT. The chain employs TRBV19 and TRBJ1-1; TRBD1 might be the D (6 bases). Germline CDR1 LNHDA, CDR2 SQIVND (reference sequence). The CDR3 is made up of 15 amino acids. V shed 1 base and J shed 1 base, with 10 bases lying between them.

This CDR3 reads CASSGTYEQYF. The CDR3, as DNA: TGTGCCAGCAGCGGGACATACGAGCAGTACTTC. This chain connects TRBV3-1 (or the pseudogene TRBV3-2) to TRBJ2-7, with D maybe TRBD1 (6 bases). Germline V gene lookup returns CDR1 LGHDT and CDR2 YNNKEL (reference sequence). The CDR3 length is 11 residues. Trimming cost V 5 bases and J 4 bases, with 6 bases left between them.

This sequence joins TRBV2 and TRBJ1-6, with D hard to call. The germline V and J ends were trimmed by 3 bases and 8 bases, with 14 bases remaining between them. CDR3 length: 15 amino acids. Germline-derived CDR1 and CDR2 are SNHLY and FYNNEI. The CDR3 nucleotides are TGTGCCAGCAGTGATCGCCGAGTCGGGGATTCACCCCTCCACTTT. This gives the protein CASSDRRVGDSPLHF. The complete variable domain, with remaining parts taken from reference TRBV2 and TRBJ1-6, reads EPEVTQTPSHQVTQMGQEVILRCVPISNHLYFYWYRQILGQKVEFLVSFYNNEISEKSEIFDDQFSVERPDGSNFTLKIRSTKLEDSAMYFCASSDRRVGDSPLHFGNGTRLTVT.

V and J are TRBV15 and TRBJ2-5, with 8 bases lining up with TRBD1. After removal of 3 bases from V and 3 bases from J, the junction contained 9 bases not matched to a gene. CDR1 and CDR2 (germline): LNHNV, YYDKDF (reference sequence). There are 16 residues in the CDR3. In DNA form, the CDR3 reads TGTGCCACCAGCAGGGAGACAGGGGCCGTAAAAGAGACCCAGTACTTC. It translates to CATSRETGAVKETQYF.

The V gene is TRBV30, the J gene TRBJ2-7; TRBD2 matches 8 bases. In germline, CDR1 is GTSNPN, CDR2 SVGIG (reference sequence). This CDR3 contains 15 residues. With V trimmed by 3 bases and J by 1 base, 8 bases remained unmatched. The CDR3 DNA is TGTGCCTGGAGCGGTGGGACTAGGGCTTCCTACGAGCAGTACTTC. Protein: CAWSGGTRASYEQYF.

The CDR3 bases are TGTGCCAGCAGTTTAAACGGTCAGGGGGCTGCCAATGAGCAGTTCTTC. This encodes CASSLNGQGAANEQFF. This rearrangement joins TRBV6-5 to TRBJ2-1; 8 nucleotides align to TRBD1. The CDR3 length is 16 residues. The germline CDR1 and CDR2 sequences are MNHEY and SVGAGI. Unmatched junction bases numbered 11, after V lost 4 bases and J lost 6 bases.

CDR3 bases: TGTGCCAGCAGCCTTTTGCGGCAGGGGATGCCAGATACGCAGTATTTT. Amino acid sequence: CASSLLRQGMPDTQYF. The rearrangement links TRBV7-3 to TRBJ2-3; D is perhaps TRBD1 (6 bases). Between the trimmed V and J ends, which lost 5 bases and 4 bases, there was a span of 19 bases. There are 16 residues in the CDR3. Germline assignment: CDR1 SGHTA and CDR2 FQGTGA.

The CDR3 DNA reads as TGTGCCAGCAGCTTAAGGGGGACGGACGGAGGCTTACGGGGCTACACCTTC. Its protein product is CASSLRGTDGGLRGYTF. The chain has TRBV7-6 and TRBJ1-2; TRBD1 is a possible D gene (6 bases). Trimming removed 2 bases at V and 8 bases at J, with 24 bases between. The CDR3 covers 17 residues. Germline values: CDR1 SGHVS, CDR2 FNYEAQ.

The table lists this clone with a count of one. Here the CDR3 reads CASSGQGNSPLHF. The DNA of the CDR3 is TGTGCCAGCAGTGGACAGGGAAATTCACCCCTCCACTTT. The V gene is TRBV6-2 or TRBV6-3, the J gene TRBJ1-6, with TRBD1 matching over 8 bases. CDR3 length equals 13 residues. V was pared by 5 bases and J by 7 bases, with 1 base of the junction left unmatched. Germline V CDR1 and CDR2: MNHEY, SVGEGT.

CDR3 region: CASSPRPGVSSQETQYF. The CDR3 DNA reads as TGTGCCAGCAGCCCCAGGCCGGGGGTATCGTCCCAAGAGACCCAGTACTTC. V usage is TRBV9 and J usage is TRBJ2-5; tentative D call: TRBD2 (6 bases). The germline V gene has CDR1 SGDLS and CDR2 YYNGEE. Trimming shortened V by 4 bases and J by 1 base, and 20 bases separated the two germline ends. The CDR3 spans 17 residues.